Presented here are 17 T cell receptor beta chains from one specimen sequenced in a study of T-cell reconstitution after alpha-beta-depleted transplantation in children. Library preparation (for TCRbeta) was performed with unique molecular identifiers. MiXCR was run by TCRdb on the PCR reads, yielding one entry per CDR3 protein. Of a few hundred thousand distinct CDR3 sequences listed, roughly 27% are singletons. This material consisted of PBMCs, taken before TCRalphabeta/CD19-depleted stem cell transplant. Receptors were obtained from a boy under three years old with Wiskott-Aldrich syndrome, due to receive a stem cell transplant.

The rearrangement uses TRBV4-1 and TRBJ2-1; tentative D call: TRBD2 (6 bases). Deletions cut 3 bases from V and 10 bases from J, with 22 bases between. CDR1 is MGHRA, CDR2 YSYEKL, per germline. The CDR3 contains 16 residues. This chain's CDR3 is CASSQGSGLTPREQFF. In DNA form, the CDR3 reads TGCGCCAGCAGCCAGGGAAGCGGGCTCACGCCTAGGGAGCAGTTCTTC.

The V and J genes are TRBV12-3 or TRBV12-4 and TRBJ2-1; weak D call: TRBD2 (5 bases). The ends were cut back, 6 bases at V and 9 bases at J, with 21 bases in the middle. The CDR3 spans 15 residues. As DNA, the CDR3 is TGTGCCAGCAGACCTAGTGGGGAGCCGGGCAGTGAGCAGTTCTTC. Translating gives CASRPSGEPGSEQFF.

This clonotype has a handful of counts. The chain employs TRBV5-5 and TRBJ2-7; 8 bases are shared with TRBD2. The CDR3 covers 14 residues. J was trimmed by 4 bases and V by 2 bases; bases with no gene match: 5. Germline V lookup: CDR1 SGHKS, CDR2 YYEKEE (reference sequence). Written as DNA, the CDR3 is TGTGCCAGCAGCTTAGGAGCGGGAGATTACGAGCAGTACTTC. Translated: CASSLGAGDYEQYF.

This chain links TRBV12-3 or TRBV12-4 with TRBJ1-2; possible D gene TRBD1, 5 bases. This CDR3 is 17 amino acids long. V was shortened by 0 bases and J by 4 bases, with 18 bases between the two germline ends. CDR3 nucleotides: TGTGCCAGCAGTTTAGCGCTAAATCGGGGGAGCCTCTATGGCTACACCTTC. Translation gives CASSLALNRGSLYGYTF.

This clonotype was counted a few times. V usage is TRBV27 and J usage is TRBJ2-5; maybe TRBD1 (6 bases). Trimming stripped 1 base from V and 1 base from J, with 10 bases between. Per germline, CDR1 MNHEY and CDR2 SMNVEV (reference sequence). The CDR3 has 15 residues. Here the CDR3 reads CASSLWGRSQETQYF. The CDR3 nucleotides read TGTGCCAGCAGTTTATGGGGGCGGAGCCAAGAGACCCAGTACTTC.

This clonotype appeared a few times. The J gene is TRBJ1-2, the V gene TRBV28, with D perhaps TRBD1 (5 bases). V shed 3 bases and J shed 4 bases, with 9 bases lying between them. Per the germline V gene, CDR1 is MDHEN and CDR2 is SYDVKM. The CDR3 sequence is 13 residues long. CDR3: CASSFRGLYGYTF. The CDR3, as DNA: TGTGCCAGCAGTTTTCGGGGACTCTATGGCTACACCTTC.

This clonotype was counted a few times. The chain carries TRBV27 and TRBJ2-1; D unresolved. The CDR3 sequence is 18 residues long. Germline V CDR1 and CDR2: MNHEY, SMNVEV (reference sequence). V was clipped by 1 base and J by 0 bases, with 16 bases between them. In nucleotides, the CDR3 is TGTGCCAGCAGTTTATGGTATCGTCGGCCAAGCTCCTACAATGAGCAGTTCTTC. Translating it yields CASSLWYRRPSSYNEQFF.

This clonotype has at least ten counts. The chain employs TRBV3-1 and TRBJ2-7; 10 nucleotides align to TRBD2. Trimming took 6 bases from V and 1 from J; bases not matched to a gene: 6. The CDR3 consists of 15 residues. The germline V gene has CDR1 LGHDT and CDR2 YNNKEL (reference sequence). The CDR3 sequence: CASSSLAGASYEQYF. The CDR3 DNA sequence: TGTGCCAGCAGTTCCCTAGCGGGAGCTTCCTACGAGCAGTACTTC.

In this sample, this clonotype turned up a few times. V is TRBV5-4 and J is TRBJ2-7; no firm D call. The CDR3 runs to 12 residues. The germline CDR1 and CDR2 sequences are SGHNT and YYREEE (reference sequence). V lost 1 base, J lost 7 bases, and 9 bases lay in between. CDR3 region: CASSLPVGEQYF. CDR3 nucleotides: TGTGCCAGCAGCTTGCCGGTCGGGGAGCAGTACTTC.

This chain connects TRBV27 to TRBJ2-3; TRBD1 agrees at 11 bases. This CDR3 spans 15 amino acids. Trimming removed 6 bases from V and 4 bases from J; junction bases left unmatched: 6. The germline CDR1 and CDR2 sequences are MNHEY and SMNVEV (reference sequence). CDR3 sequence (DNA): TGTGCCAGCAGCGTCCGGGACAGGGGGGCAGATACGCAGTATTTT. Its protein is CASSVRDRGADTQYF.

The CDR3 DNA is TGCAGTGCTACCACCCCGACAGGCCCCTATTACAATGAGCAGTTCTTC. Translated: CSATTPTGPYYNEQFF. This chain connects TRBV20-1 to TRBJ2-1; possibly TRBD1 for D (6 bases). V was trimmed by 4 bases and J by 4 bases, leaving 20 bases between them. The CDR3 covers 16 residues. CDR1 is DFQATT and CDR2 is SNEGSKA in the germline V gene (reference sequence).

DNA of the CDR3: TGCAGTGCTACCGGAGGCGCCTACGAGCAGTACTTC. As protein: CSATGGAYEQYF. The chain carries TRBV20-1 and TRBJ2-7; the D gene is possibly TRBD2 (5 bases). This CDR3 is 12 amino acids long. Between the trimmed V and J ends, which lost 4 bases and 2 bases, there was a span of 9 bases. Germline V gene sequence: CDR1 DFQATT, CDR2 SNEGSKA (reference sequence).

The chain links TRBV5-4 to TRBJ2-5; possible D gene TRBD2, 5 bases. V lost 4 bases, J lost 1 base, and 11 bases lay in between. Germline V gene sequence: CDR1 SGHNT, CDR2 YYREEE (reference sequence). There are 14 residues in the CDR3. CDR3 in amino acids: CASSPAARQETQYF. The DNA of the CDR3 is TGTGCCAGCAGCCCAGCGGCCCGCCAAGAGACCCAGTACTTC.

This clonotype appeared a single time. This chain uses TRBV5-1 with TRBJ1-2; no firm D call. CDR1 and CDR2 from the germline V gene are SGHRS and YFSETQ. V lost 4 bases and J lost 7, with 17 bases in between. The CDR3 is 14 residues long. CDR3 region: CASSRKDNGFGYTF. The CDR3 DNA reads TGCGCCAGCAGCCGAAAAGACAACGGCTTTGGCTACACCTTC. Filled out from reference TRBV5-1 and TRBJ1-2, the complete variable domain reads KAGVTQTPRYLIKTRGQQVTLSCSPISGHRSVSWYQQTPGQGLQFLFEYFSETQRNKGNFPGRFSGRQFSNSRSEMNVSTLELGDSALYLCASSRKDNGFGYTFGSGTRLTVV.

This clonotype was found once. V usage is TRBV20-1 and J usage is TRBJ2-6, with D possibly being TRBD1 (5 bases). The CDR3 loop spans 13 amino acids. The ends were cut back, 5 bases at V and 0 bases at J, with 5 bases in the middle. Germline V gene sequence: CDR1 DFQATT, CDR2 SNEGSKA (reference sequence). CDR3 sequence (DNA): TGCAGTGCTGGACACTCTGGGGCCAACGTCCTGACTTTC. Encoded protein: CSAGHSGANVLTF.

The chain is built from TRBV6-1 and TRBJ2-7; D is perhaps TRBD1 (6 bases). Germline CDR1 is MNHNS and CDR2 is SASEGT. This CDR3 region has 15 residues. Trimming removed 7 bases at V and 4 bases at J, with 20 bases between. The CDR3 coding sequence is TGTGCCAGCACCCAGGTGGGCAGGGGCGTATACGAGCAGTACTTC. Translating it yields CASTQVGRGVYEQYF.

V and J are TRBV20-1 and TRBJ2-5; D may be TRBD2 (5 bases). CDR3 length: 13 amino acids. V was clipped by 2 bases and J by 7 bases, with 14 bases between them. Germline V gives CDR1 DFQATT, CDR2 SNEGSKA (reference sequence). The CDR3 protein is CSARPVVAGTQYF. In DNA, the CDR3 is TGCAGTGCTAGACCAGTAGTCGCGGGGACCCAGTACTTC.